This TCR beta chain was sequenced during a study of monozygotic twins with inflammatory bowel disease (dated by TCRdb to between 2018 and 2021). With regard to the full study: The complete study included approximately 28 monozygotic twin pairs: 19 IBD-discordant Danish pairs and nine German pairs, of which four were IBD-concordant and five were IBD-discordant. The search for disease-associated traits relied mainly on comparing IBD patients with their genetically identical healthy co-twins within discordant pairs. Each individual had, on average, about 151 000 unique TCRalpha sequences and 181 000 unique TCRbeta sequences available for analysis.

Receptor amplification or capture employed 5' RACE. For each TCR library, 3,000 to 3,500 ng of total RNA was used. For each sample, cDNA was synthesized in eight separate reactions using SMARTScribe reverse transcriptase. Unique molecular identifiers containing a 6-nucleotide sample barcode were introduced through template switching during cDNA synthesis. Two nested PCRs of roughly 16 and 10 cycles amplified the TCRalpha and TCRbeta cDNA, and bead purification followed each PCR. Before amplification, the cDNA was treated with uracil DNA-glycosylase and purified using the QIAquick PCR purification kit. The second PCR was the step at which Illumina TruSeq-compatible adapters and sample-specific barcodes were added. Library quality and concentration were assessed using TapeStation and Qubit, and roughly 5.5 ng of each library was pooled. The pooled libraries were sequenced with 2 x 100 bp reads and custom sequencing primers on an Illumina HiSeq2500 single-index Rapid Run. On the authors' methods: MiGEC version 1.2.6 was used for UMI-based consensus assembly to correct PCR and sequencing errors. MiXCR version 2.1.1 handled V(D)J alignment, clonotype assembly and CDR3 extraction. Normalisation of gene usage, clonotype sharing and MAIT/NKT TCR abundance was achieved by analysing the top 1000, 10 000 and 20 000 clonotypes per sample. After downsampling to 27 000 UMIs, diversity was calculated as the inverse Simpson index using the vegan R package. Paired Mann-Whitney U tests were applied to discordant twin pairs, with Benjamini-Hochberg correction for multiple testing. One entry per CDR3 protein sequence results from the TCRdb reprocessing of the reads, with DNA left out. The V and J calls reflect TCRdb's pipeline rather than the authors' work. The table held for this sample gives roughly 100,000 distinct CDR3 sequences. The ten most abundant clones make up 1.5% to 2% of the sample.

A roughly 2.5 ml peripheral blood sample was drawn into PAXgene tubes per donor and stored at -80°C. Without any T cell sorting, total RNA was extracted from whole blood using the PAXgene blood miRNA kit on an automated QIAcube. Peripheral blood from monozygotic twin pairs who were concordant or discordant for inflammatory bowel disease underwent deep TCRalpha and TCRbeta repertoire profiling using unique molecular barcoding. Smoking habits were recorded for all twin pairs, with individuals classified as current, former or never smokers. The germline V gene yields KGHDR for CDR1 and SFDVKD for CDR2. The CDR3 measures 15 amino acids from cysteine to phenylalanine. No DNA was logged. Findings and caveats that apply to the study as a whole: IBD patients shared fewer clonotypes with other individuals than healthy twins did, most markedly in patients showing signs of disease activity. A decrease in TCRbeta repertoire diversity, as measured by inverse Simpson index, was observed in IBD patients compared with their healthy co-twins. Repertoire similarity did not differ between concordant and discordant twins, possibly due to limited statistical power. The analysis was unable to tell different T cell subtypes apart. No single strong signal or clonotype linked to IBD turned up in the results, so the idea that one exists was not supported. Because patients were on differing immunosuppressive treatments, the repertoires may have picked up extra background noise and inter-individual variability.

Notes on this clonotype: Its antigen remains unidentified.

This chain joins TRBV24-1 to TRBJ2-5; TCRdb's D call of TRBD2 is untestable without DNA. The sequencing sample was made of blood. The clonotype comes from a human donor with ulcerative colitis or Crohn's disease, or a healthy co-twin of an affected twin (not recorded which). CDR3 sequence: CATSDLGGGQETQYF.